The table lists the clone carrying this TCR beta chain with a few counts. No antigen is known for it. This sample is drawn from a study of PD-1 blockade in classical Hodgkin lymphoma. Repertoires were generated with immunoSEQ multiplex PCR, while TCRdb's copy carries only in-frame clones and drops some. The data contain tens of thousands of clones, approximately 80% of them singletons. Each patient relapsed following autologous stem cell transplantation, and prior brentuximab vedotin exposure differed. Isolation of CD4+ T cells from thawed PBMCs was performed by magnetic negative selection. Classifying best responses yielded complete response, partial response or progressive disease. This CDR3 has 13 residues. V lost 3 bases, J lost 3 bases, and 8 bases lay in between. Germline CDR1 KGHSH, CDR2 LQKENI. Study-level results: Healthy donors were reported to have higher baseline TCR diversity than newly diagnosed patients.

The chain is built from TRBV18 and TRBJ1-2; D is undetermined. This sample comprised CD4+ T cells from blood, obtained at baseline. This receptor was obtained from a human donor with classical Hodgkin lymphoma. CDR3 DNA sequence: TGTGCCAGCTCACCGGACCCGGACTATGGCTACACCTTC. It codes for CASSPDPDYGYTF.